This entry lists 16 T cell receptor beta chains sequenced from one sample in a study of brain metastases from non-small cell lung cancer. Generated by immunoSEQ multiplex PCR, the TCRdb table keeps only in-frame clones and is missing some. The sample has over a thousand clones; around nine tenths are singletons. Sequencing used tumor-adjacent normal tissue. The receptors shown here come from a donor older than 35 with non-small cell lung cancer.

The chain joins TRBV19 to TRBJ1-2, with unresolved D. The CDR3 loop spans 14 amino acids. Between the trimmed V and J ends, which lost 0 bases and 7 bases, there was a span of 12 bases. CDR1 and CDR2 from the germline V gene are LNHDA and SQIVND (reference sequence). The CDR3 protein is CASSIDLRSSGYTF. The CDR3 DNA reads TGTGCCAGTAGTATAGATTTAAGGAGCTCTGGCTACACCTTC.

In DNA form, the CDR3 reads TGTGCCAGCAGCCAAAGGAGCACCGGGGAGCTGTTTTTT. Its translation is CASSQRSTGELFF. The gene calls are TRBV3-1 (or the pseudogene TRBV3-2) and TRBJ2-2; D gene unclear. This CDR3 region has 13 residues. The germline CDR1 and CDR2 sequences are LGHDT and YNNKEL (reference sequence). V was shortened by 2 bases and J by 4 bases, with 5 bases between the two germline ends.

The chain uses TRBV7-8 and TRBJ1-1; the match to TRBD1 covers 7 bases. The germline V gene encodes CDR1 SGHVS and CDR2 FQNEAQ. J lost 0 bases, V lost 5 bases, and 3 bases had no gene match. The CDR3 runs to 14 residues. CDR3 nucleotides: TGTGCCAGCAGCCTGGGACAGATGAACACTGAAGCTTTCTTT. This gives the protein CASSLGQMNTEAFF. Filled out from reference TRBV7-8 and TRBJ1-1, the complete variable domain reads GAGVSQSPRYKVAKRGQDVALRCDPISGHVSLFWYQQALGQGPEFLTYFQNEAQLDKSGLPSDRFFAERPEGSVSTLKIQRTQQEDSAVYLCASSLGQMNTEAFFGQGTRLTVV.

The CDR3 DNA follows: TGTGCCACCTCAAACAGGGGGAGGGATGGCTACACCTTC. As protein: CATSNRGRDGYTF. The chain uses TRBV6-5 and TRBJ1-2; 8 positions agree with TRBD1. CDR1 is MNHEY, CDR2 SVGAGI, per germline. After removal of 10 bases from V and 6 bases from J, the junction contained 10 bases not matched to a gene. This CDR3 spans 13 amino acids.

The rearrangement joins TRBV4-1 to TRBJ2-7, with 11 bases that match TRBD2. V shed 5 bases, J shed 3 bases, and the junction held 6 bases outside the gene matches. The length of the CDR3 is 15 residues. Germline loops: CDR1 MGHRA, CDR2 YSYEKL. CDR3 nucleotides: TGCGCCAGCAGCTACCGCGGGACTAGCGGCTACGAGCAGTACTTC. Translation: CASSYRGTSGYEQYF.

The chain has TRBV28 and TRBJ2-1; D is perhaps TRBD1 (6 bases). V lost 2 bases to trimming and J lost 10 bases, with 18 bases between them. This CDR3 has 15 amino acids. Per the germline V gene, CDR1 is MDHEN and CDR2 is SYDVKM. CDR3 DNA sequence: TGTGCCAGCAGTTTAAGGGACAAGATCCTGGCCGAGCAGTTCTTC. It specifies CASSLRDKILAEQFF.

The rearrangement joins TRBV5-6 to TRBJ2-1, with 9 bases identical to TRBD2. Germline V gene lookup returns CDR1 SGHDT and CDR2 YYEEEE. The CDR3 consists of 14 residues. J was trimmed by 7 bases and V by 3 bases; bases with no gene match: 5. Written as DNA, the CDR3 is TGTGCCAGCAGCTCGGCTAGCGGGGCGAATGAGCAGTTCTTC. Protein product: CASSSASGANEQFF.

The chain combines TRBV4-1 with TRBJ2-5, with D unresolved. Per the germline V gene, CDR1 is MGHRA and CDR2 is YSYEKL. The CDR3 sequence is 16 residues long. V lost 0 bases to trimming and J lost 1 base, with 12 bases between them. The CDR3 protein is CASSQELRPPQETQYF. The CDR3 nucleotides are TGCGCCAGCAGCCAAGAGTTGAGGCCACCCCAAGAGACCCAGTACTTC.

The table lists this clone with a few counts. This sequence joins TRBV6-5 and TRBJ2-7; D call uncertain. Germline CDR1 MNHEY, CDR2 SVGAGI. V lost 0 bases to trimming and J lost 6 bases, with 3 bases between them. This CDR3 contains 11 residues. CDR3 protein: CASSYSGEQYF. The CDR3 nucleotides are TGTGCCAGCAGTTACTCAGGCGAGCAGTACTTC.

The chain is built from TRBV27 and TRBJ2-7; tentative D call: TRBD2 (5 bases). Between the trimmed V and J ends, which lost 9 bases and 0 bases, there was a span of 12 bases. CDR3 length: 13 amino acids. Germline CDR1 is MNHEY and CDR2 is SMNVEV (reference sequence). The CDR3 bases are TGTGCCAGGGTGGTAGCGAGCTCCTACGAGCAGTACTTC. It yields the protein CARVVASSYEQYF.

The chain combines TRBV21-1 with TRBJ1-2; the table's D call of TRBD1 was not tested on the DNA. TRBV21-1 is shown as a pseudogene. CDR3 length: 12 residues. CDR3 DNA: TGTGCCAGCAGGGAGAGCAGGGTCGGCTACACCTTC. Translation: CASRESRVGYTF.

The rearrangement links TRBV19 to TRBJ1-4, with D maybe TRBD1 (5 bases). V lost 10 bases to trimming and J lost 6 bases, with 18 bases between them. Germline V gene lookup returns CDR1 LNHDA and CDR2 SQIVND (reference sequence). The CDR3 totals 14 residues. CDR3 residues: CATYKQGGDEKLFF. The DNA of the CDR3 is TGTGCCACTTATAAGCAGGGAGGCGATGAAAAACTGTTTTTT. Full variable domain (missing parts from reference TRBV19 and TRBJ1-4): DGGITQSPKYLFRKEGQNVTLSCEQNLNHDAMYWYRQDPGQGLRLIYYSQIVNDFQKGDIAEGYSVSREKKESFPLTVTSAQKNPTAFYLCATYKQGGDEKLFFGSGTQLSVL.

The rearrangement links TRBV5-1 to TRBJ2-5, with 10 bases identical to TRBD2. Germline V gene data show CDR1 as SGHRS and CDR2 as YFSETQ. Losses at the gene ends were 1 base for V and 3 bases for J; bases not matched to a gene: 6. This CDR3 comprises 16 residues. CDR3 coding DNA: TGCGCCAGCAGCTTGCTTCCTAGCGGGGGCGAAGAGACCCAGTACTTC. Amino acids: CASSLLPSGGEETQYF.

This chain uses TRBV6-5 with TRBJ2-5; 13 nucleotides line up with TRBD2. V was pared by 6 bases and J by 5 bases, with 6 bases of the junction left unmatched. The CDR3 covers 15 residues. Germline V CDR1 and CDR2: MNHEY, SVGAGI. CDR3 sequence: CASSRTSGSWETQYF. CDR3 nucleotide sequence: TGTGCCAGCAGCCGGACTAGCGGGAGTTGGGAGACCCAGTACTTC.

The chain carries TRBV7-9 and TRBJ2-1; D tentatively reads TRBD1 or TRBD2 (7 bases each). Trimming took 7 bases from V and 0 from J, leaving 25 bases between them. From germline, CDR1 is SEHNR and CDR2 FQNEAQ (reference sequence). The CDR3 has 19 amino acids. CDR3 sequence reads: CASTYRGGSSKSSYNEQFF. In DNA form, the CDR3 reads TGTGCCAGCACCTACAGGGGAGGGTCTAGCAAGAGCTCCTACAATGAGCAGTTCTTC.

This chain uses TRBV6-5 with TRBJ1-5, with D unclear. The CDR3 is 15 residues long. V lost 5 bases and J lost 0, with 11 bases in between. Germline V gene lookup returns CDR1 MNHEY and CDR2 SVGAGI. CDR3 in amino acids: CASSTQEDSNQPQHF. CDR3 sequence (DNA): TGTGCCAGCAGTACCCAGGAGGATAGCAATCAGCCCCAGCATTTT.